This T cell receptor beta chain emerged from a study of blood T cell repertoires in COVID-19. Study at large: Sources were T cells, B-cell-depleted T cells, or PBMCs; the material itself was cDNA or gDNA.

Germline V gene data show CDR1 as LGHDT and CDR2 as YNNKEL (reference sequence). The CDR3 runs 17 residues. The ends lost 5 bases at V and 4 bases at J; junction bases unmatched: 13. Per the original data handling: Amplifying reference gene primers gave estimates of nucleated cell counts. Clones were read by immunoSEQ multiplex PCR, and TCRdb kept only the in-frame ones, dropping some. V, J and clone size were drawn from that table, and D and trimming were deduced from the DNA. Among some 83,000 clones listed, 84% were seen once. The TCR comes from a man over 45 with acute or convalescent COVID-19. Sequencing was performed on peripheral blood. The chain uses TRBV3-1 (or the pseudogene TRBV3-2) and TRBJ1-3; 8 bases align to TRBD1. The CDR3 loop reads CASSSGQGRVGGNTIYF. In nucleotides, the CDR3 is TGTGCCAGCAGCTCAGGACAGGGTCGGGTCGGGGGAAACACCATATATTTT.